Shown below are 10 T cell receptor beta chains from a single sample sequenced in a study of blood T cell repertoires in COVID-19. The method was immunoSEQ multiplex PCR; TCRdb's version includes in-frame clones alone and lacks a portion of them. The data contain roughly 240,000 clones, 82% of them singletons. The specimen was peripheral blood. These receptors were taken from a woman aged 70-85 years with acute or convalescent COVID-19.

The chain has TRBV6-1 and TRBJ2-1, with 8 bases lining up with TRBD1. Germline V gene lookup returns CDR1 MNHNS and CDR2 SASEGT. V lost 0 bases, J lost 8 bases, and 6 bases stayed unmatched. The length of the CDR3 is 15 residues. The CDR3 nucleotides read TGTGCCAGCAGTGAAGCACGACAGGGGTGGTATGAGCAGTTCTTC. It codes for CASSEARQGWYEQFF.

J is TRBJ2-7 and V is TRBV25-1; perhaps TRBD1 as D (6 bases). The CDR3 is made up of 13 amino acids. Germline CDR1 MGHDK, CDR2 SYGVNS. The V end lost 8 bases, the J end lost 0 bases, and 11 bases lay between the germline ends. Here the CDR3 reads CASSRTDSYEQYF. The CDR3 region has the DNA TGTGCCAGCTCTAGGACAGACTCCTACGAGCAGTACTTC.

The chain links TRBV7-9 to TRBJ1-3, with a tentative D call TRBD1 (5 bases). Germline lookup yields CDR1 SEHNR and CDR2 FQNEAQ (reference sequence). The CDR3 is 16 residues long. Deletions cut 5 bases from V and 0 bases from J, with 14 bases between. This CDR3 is CASSHHGHVSGNTIYF. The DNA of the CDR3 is TGTGCCAGCAGCCACCATGGACACGTCTCTGGAAACACCATATATTTT.

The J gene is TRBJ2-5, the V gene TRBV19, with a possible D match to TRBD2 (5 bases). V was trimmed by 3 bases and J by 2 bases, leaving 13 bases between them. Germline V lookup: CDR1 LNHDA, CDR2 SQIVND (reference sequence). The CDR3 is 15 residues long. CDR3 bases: TGTGCCAGTAGTATGGGCGGGCCCATACAAGAGACCCAGTACTTC. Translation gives CASSMGGPIQETQYF. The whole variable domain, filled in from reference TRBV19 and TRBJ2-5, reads DGGITQSPKYLFRKEGQNVTLSCEQNLNHDAMYWYRQDPGQGLRLIYYSQIVNDFQKGDIAEGYSVSREKKESFPLTVTSAQKNPTAFYLCASSMGGPIQETQYFGPGTRLLVL.

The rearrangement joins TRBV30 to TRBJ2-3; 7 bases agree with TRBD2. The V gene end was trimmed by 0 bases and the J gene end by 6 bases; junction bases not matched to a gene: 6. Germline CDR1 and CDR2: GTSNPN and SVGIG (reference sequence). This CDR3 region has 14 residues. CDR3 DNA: TGTGCCTGGAGTGTATGGGGGGGGGTGGATACGCAGTATTTT. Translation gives CAWSVWGGVDTQYF. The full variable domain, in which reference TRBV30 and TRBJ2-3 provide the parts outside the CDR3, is SQTIHQWPATLVQPVGSPLSLECTVEGTSNPNLYWYRQAAGRGLQLLFYSVGIGQISSEVPQNLSASRPQDRQFILSSKKLLLSDSGFYLCAWSVWGGVDTQYFGPGTRLTVL.

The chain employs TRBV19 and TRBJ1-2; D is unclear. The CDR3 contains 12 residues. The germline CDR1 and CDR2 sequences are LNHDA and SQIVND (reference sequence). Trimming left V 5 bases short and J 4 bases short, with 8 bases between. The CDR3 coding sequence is TGTGCCAGTAGTCGCCACGGCTATGGCTACACCTTC. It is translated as CASSRHGYGYTF.

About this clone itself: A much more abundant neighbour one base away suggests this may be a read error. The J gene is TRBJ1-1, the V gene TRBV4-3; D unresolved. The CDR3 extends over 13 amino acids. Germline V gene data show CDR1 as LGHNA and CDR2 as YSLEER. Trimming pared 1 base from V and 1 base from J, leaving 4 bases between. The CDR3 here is CASSQARNTEAFF. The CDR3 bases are TGCGCCAGCAGCCAAGCCAGGAACACTGAAGCTTTCTTT.

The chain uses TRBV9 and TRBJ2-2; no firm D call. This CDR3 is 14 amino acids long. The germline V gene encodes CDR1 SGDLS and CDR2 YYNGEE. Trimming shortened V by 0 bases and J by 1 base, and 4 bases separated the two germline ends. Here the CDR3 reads CASSVVGNTGELFF. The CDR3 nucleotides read TGTGCCAGCAGCGTAGTCGGGAACACCGGGGAGCTGTTTTTT.

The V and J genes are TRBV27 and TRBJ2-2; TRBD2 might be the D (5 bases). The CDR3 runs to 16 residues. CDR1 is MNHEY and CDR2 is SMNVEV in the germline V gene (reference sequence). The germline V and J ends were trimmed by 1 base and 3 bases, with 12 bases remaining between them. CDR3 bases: TGTGCCAGCAGTTTATTAGGGTTCGGGGACACCGGGGAGCTGTTTTTT. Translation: CASSLLGFGDTGELFF.

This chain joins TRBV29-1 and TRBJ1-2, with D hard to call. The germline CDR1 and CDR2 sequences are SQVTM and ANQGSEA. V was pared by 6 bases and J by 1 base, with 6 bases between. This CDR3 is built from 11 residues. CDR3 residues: CSVRNNYGYTF. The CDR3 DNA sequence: TGCAGCGTCAGAAATAACTATGGCTACACCTTC.